A selection of T cell receptor beta chains follows, all from one sample in a study of control samples from healthy donors and cancer patients. Profiled with immunoSEQ multiplex PCR; TCRdb holds only in-frame clones, not every one. This table holds about 130,000 clones, around nine tenths found once. Sequences were obtained from blood. Receptor source: a man in his forties in good health. Each CDR3 is given with its conserved first and last residue. D genes are given only for firm matches. The listing skips clone size in some rows; elsewhere it reads once, few, many or a size class.

CDR3nt	CDR3aa	v_gene	d_gene	abundance	j_gene	len
TGTGCCAGCTCACCACAGGGGAACGGCAATCAGCCCCAGCATTTT	CASSPQGNGNQPQHF	TRBV18	NA	NA	TRBJ1-5	15
TGTGCCAGCAGTTTGAACACCGACACTGAAGCTTTCTTT	CASSLNTDTEAFF	TRBV12-3/TRBV12-4	NA	NA	TRBJ1-1	13
TGTGCCAGTAGTTGGGACAGGGAGGGCTACGAGCAGTACTTC	CASSWDREGYEQYF	TRBV19	TRBD1	NA	TRBJ2-7	14
TGTGCCACGGGGGTGGGCACCGGGGAGCTGTTTTTT	CATGVGTGELFF	TRBV10-3	NA	NA	TRBJ2-2	12
TGTGCCAGCAGTAGACAGGGGGAGCGTTACGAGCAGTACTTC	CASSRQGERYEQYF	TRBV27	TRBD1	NA	TRBJ2-7	14
TGTGCCAGCAGTGGCGGGGGGGCAACAGATACGCAGTATTTT	CASSGGGATDTQYF	TRBV28	TRBD2	NA	TRBJ2-3	14
TGTGCCAGCAGCTTAGGCAGAACTGGGGCCAACGTCCTGACTTTC	CASSLGRTGANVLTF	TRBV7-2	NA	few	TRBJ2-6	15
TGTGCCAGCAGCCCGGGGCTCCCCGGCTATGGCTACACCTTC	CASSPGLPGYGYTF	TRBV7-9	NA	NA	TRBJ1-2	14
TGTGCCAGCAGTGAACGCAGGGGATATGGCTACACCTTC	CASSERRGYGYTF	TRBV2	NA	few	TRBJ1-2	13
TGCGCCAGCAGTGACCGGGACTGGAGCAACGAGCAGTTCTTC	CASSDRDWSNEQFF	TRBV10-2	NA	NA	TRBJ2-1	14
TGTGCCAGTAACCGAGGACACCAAGAGACCCAGTACTTC	CASNRGHQETQYF	TRBV19	NA	NA	TRBJ2-5	13
TGTGCCTGGAAGCCGGGCCCCGGGGTCAATGAGCAGTTCTTC	CAWKPGPGVNEQFF	TRBV30	NA	NA	TRBJ2-1	14